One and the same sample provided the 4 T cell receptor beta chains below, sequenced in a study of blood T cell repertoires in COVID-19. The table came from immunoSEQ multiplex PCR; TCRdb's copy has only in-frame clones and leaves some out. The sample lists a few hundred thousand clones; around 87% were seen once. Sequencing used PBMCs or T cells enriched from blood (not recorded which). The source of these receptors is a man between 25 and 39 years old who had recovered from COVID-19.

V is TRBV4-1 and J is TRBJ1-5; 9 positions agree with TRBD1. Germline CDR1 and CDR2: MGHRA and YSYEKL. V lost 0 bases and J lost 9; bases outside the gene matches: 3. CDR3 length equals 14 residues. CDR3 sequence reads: CASSQDSGQGPQHF. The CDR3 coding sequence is TGCGCCAGCAGCCAAGATTCGGGACAGGGGCCCCAGCATTTT.

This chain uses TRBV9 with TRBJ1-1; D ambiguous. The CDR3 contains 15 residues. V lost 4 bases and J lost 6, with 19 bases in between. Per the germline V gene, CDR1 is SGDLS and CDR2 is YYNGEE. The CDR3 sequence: CASSMVDHPEAEAFF. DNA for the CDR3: TGTGCCAGCAGCATGGTCGACCATCCGGAGGCTGAAGCTTTCTTT.

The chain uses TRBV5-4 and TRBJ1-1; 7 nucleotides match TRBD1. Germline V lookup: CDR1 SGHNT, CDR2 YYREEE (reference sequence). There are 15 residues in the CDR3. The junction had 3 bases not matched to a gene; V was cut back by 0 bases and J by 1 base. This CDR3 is CASSLGGTANTEAFF. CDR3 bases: TGTGCCAGCAGCTTGGGAGGGACAGCGAACACTGAAGCTTTCTTT. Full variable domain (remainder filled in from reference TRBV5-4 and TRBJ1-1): ETGVTQSPTHLIKTRGQQVTLRCSSQSGHNTVSWYQQALGQGPQFIFQYYREEENGRGNFPPRFSGLQFPNYSSELNVNALELDDSALYLCASSLGGTANTEAFFGQGTRLTVV.

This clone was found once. The CDR3 coding sequence is TGTGCCAGCAGTTTATCTCCGGGGGTAGGTCGCGAGCAGTACTTC. The encoded protein is CASSLSPGVGREQYF. V gene TRBV27 combines with J gene TRBJ2-7; D possibly corresponds to TRBD2 (6 bases). Germline CDR1 and CDR2: MNHEY and SMNVEV (reference sequence). V was clipped by 0 bases and J by 6 bases, with 15 bases between them. The CDR3 extends over 15 amino acids.